A single sample is the source of the 6 T cell receptor beta chains below, sequenced in a study of blood T cell repertoires in COVID-19. Generated by immunoSEQ multiplex PCR, the TCRdb table keeps only in-frame clones and is missing some. The profile shows under 65,000 clones, about 80% of them singletons. The sample consisted of peripheral blood. These receptors all come from a woman aged 55-70 years with acute or convalescent COVID-19.

This chain links TRBV10-3 with TRBJ2-1, with D tentatively TRBD2 (6 bases). The CDR3 is 14 residues long. V lost 4 bases and J lost 8, with 15 bases in between. Germline V gene lookup returns CDR1 ENHRY and CDR2 SYGVKD. Here the CDR3 reads CAISGGAKGDEQFF. The DNA of the CDR3 is TGTGCCATCAGTGGCGGGGCCAAAGGAGATGAGCAGTTCTTC.

A single count supports this clone. The V gene is TRBV30, the J gene TRBJ1-4; D is possibly TRBD1 (6 bases). This CDR3 contains 14 residues. V gave up 2 bases and J gave up 7 bases, with 14 bases separating them. Germline loops: CDR1 GTSNPN, CDR2 SVGIG (reference sequence). Here the CDR3 reads CAWSTKRDTEKLFF. The CDR3 region has the DNA TGTGCCTGGAGTACTAAGCGGGACACTGAAAAACTGTTTTTT.

CDR3 loop: CASSAWTGVTDTQYF. The DNA for the CDR3 is TGTGCCAGCAGCGCCTGGACAGGGGTGACAGATACGCAGTATTTT. The chain employs TRBV5-8 and TRBJ2-3, with 9 nucleotides matching TRBD1. V gave up 4 bases and J gave up 3 bases; unmatched junction bases: 6. Per the germline V gene, CDR1 is SGHTS and CDR2 is YDEGEE. The length of the CDR3 is 15 residues.

CDR3 sequence reads: CASSHAGNTEAFF. CDR3 nucleotides: TGTGCCAGCAGCCATGCGGGGAACACTGAAGCTTTCTTT. The rearrangement uses TRBV12-3 or TRBV12-4 and TRBJ1-1; D call uncertain. Deletions cut 6 bases from V and 1 base from J, with 9 bases between. The CDR3 consists of 13 residues.

The rearrangement uses TRBV11-2 and TRBJ2-3, with D possibly matching TRBD1 (6 bases). This CDR3 spans 14 amino acids. Germline-derived CDR1 and CDR2 are SGHAT and FQNNGV. The V end was cut by 7 bases, the J end by 6 bases, with 17 bases between. CDR3 in DNA: TGTGCCAGCACCTTCCGGGACAAGGGGGATACGCAGTATTTT. It is translated as CASTFRDKGDTQYF. Complete variable domain (other parts from reference TRBV11-2 and TRBJ2-3): EAGVAQSPRYKIIEKRQSVAFWCNPISGHATLYWYQQILGQGPKLLIQFQNNGVVDDSQLPKDRFSAERLKGVDSTLKIQPAKLEDSAVYLCASTFRDKGDTQYFGPGTRLTVL.

The rearrangement uses TRBV11-2 and TRBJ1-2; 7 bases are shared with TRBD1. Unmatched junction bases numbered 11, after V lost 5 bases and J lost 5 bases. Germline V gives CDR1 SGHAT, CDR2 FQNNGV. CDR3 size: 15 residues. This CDR3 is CASSPANVQGYGYTF. In DNA, the CDR3 is TGTGCCAGCAGCCCAGCCAACGTACAGGGGTATGGCTACACCTTC.